Each of the 15 T cell receptor beta chains below was sequenced from the same sample in a study of shared clonotypes between healthy human individuals. Measured with immunoSEQ multiplex PCR; TCRdb has only the in-frame clones, and not every one. The data hold some 200,000 clones, with 65% observed a single time. Sequencing was carried out using memory CD4+ T cells sorted from blood. Subset meaning: CD45RA-negative fraction. Receptor source: a man aged 25 to 40 in good health.

This clone has just one count. The chain has TRBV5-1 and TRBJ2-3; TRBD1 is a possible D gene (5 bases). Germline-derived CDR1 and CDR2 are SGHRS and YFSETQ. The V end was cut by 2 bases, the J end by 5 bases, with 9 bases between. This CDR3 contains 13 residues. The CDR3 sequence is CASSLTGEDTQYF. The CDR3 region has the DNA TGCGCCAGCAGCTTAACAGGAGAAGATACGCAGTATTTT.

Worth noting for this clone: With a much larger clone just one base away, this may be a read error. The chain joins TRBV5-1 to TRBJ2-7; 9 positions match TRBD1. The ends lost 5 bases at V and 3 bases at J; junction bases unmatched: 3. The CDR3 totals 13 residues. Germline CDR1 is SGHRS and CDR2 is YFSETQ. The DNA of the CDR3 is TGCGCCAGCAGTTCGGGACAGGGCTACGAGCAGTACTTC. Protein product: CASSSGQGYEQYF.

This chain links TRBV21-1 with TRBJ2-7; the listed D gene, TRBD2, was not tested against the DNA. TRBV21-1 is a documented pseudogene. This CDR3 comprises 15 residues. Written as DNA, the CDR3 is TGTGCCAGCAGCAAACTCGCGGATTGGCCCTACGAGCAGTACTTC. It codes for CASSKLADWPYEQYF.

This clone appeared a few times. The chain uses TRBV7-2 and TRBJ2-7; D call uncertain. Trimming removed 2 bases at V and 2 bases at J, with 7 bases between. Germline CDR1 and CDR2: SGHTA and FQGNSA. The CDR3 is 13 amino acids. CDR3 DNA sequence: TGTGCCAGCAGCTTAAGCTTTACCTACGAGCAGTACTTC. Translating it yields CASSLSFTYEQYF.

This chain joins TRBV2 and TRBJ2-7; no clear D gene. CDR3 length: 14 amino acids. Germline V gives CDR1 SNHLY, CDR2 FYNNEI. V dropped 8 bases and J dropped 0 bases, with 14 bases sitting between them. This CDR3 is CASGWRSLSYEQYF. The DNA for the CDR3 is TGTGCCAGCGGTTGGCGGTCGCTCTCCTACGAGCAGTACTTC. The full variable domain, completed using reference TRBV2 and TRBJ2-7, is EPEVTQTPSHQVTQMGQEVILRCVPISNHLYFYWYRQILGQKVEFLVSFYNNEISEKSEIFDDQFSVERPDGSNFTLKIRSTKLEDSAMYFCASGWRSLSYEQYFGPGTRLTVT.

This chain joins TRBV28 and TRBJ2-5, with 7 bases matching TRBD2. Germline values: CDR1 MDHEN, CDR2 SYDVKM. The ends lost 1 base at V and 5 bases at J; junction bases unmatched: 16. This CDR3 spans 18 amino acids. The CDR3 loop is CASSLSAGQSGISETQYF. CDR3 bases: TGTGCCAGCAGTTTATCGGCTGGTCAGAGCGGGATTAGTGAGACCCAGTACTTC.

This clone was seen ten or more times. The chain combines TRBV28 with TRBJ1-5; TRBD1 might be the D (5 bases). Trimming took 7 bases from V and 1 from J, leaving 11 bases between them. The CDR3 spans 14 residues. The germline V gene has CDR1 MDHEN and CDR2 SYDVKM. The CDR3 here is CASTRGMSNQPQHF. The CDR3 nucleotides read TGTGCCAGCACCCGGGGGATGAGCAATCAGCCCCAGCATTTT.

The chain couples TRBV28 to TRBJ2-2, with 7 bases fitting TRBD2. Germline V gene data show CDR1 as MDHEN and CDR2 as SYDVKM. Unmatched junction bases numbered 12, after V lost 5 bases and J lost 9 bases. The CDR3 runs to 15 residues. DNA for the CDR3: TGTGCCAGCAGTCCCCTATCACTAGCGCCCCGGGAGCTGTTTTTT. This codes for CASSPLSLAPRELFF.

The rearrangement joins TRBV30 to TRBJ2-7; 9 bases line up with TRBD2. Trimming cost V 5 bases and J 1 base; bases outside gene matches: 12. Germline-derived CDR1 and CDR2 are GTSNPN and SVGIG (reference sequence). The CDR3 is made up of 16 amino acids. The CDR3 spells CAWGRGSGRFSYEQYF. DNA of the CDR3: TGTGCCTGGGGTCGTGGTAGCGGGAGATTTTCCTACGAGCAGTACTTC.

This clone was counted many times. The chain uses TRBV5-1 and TRBJ2-1, with 9 bases aligning to TRBD1. V shed 4 bases, J shed 3 bases, and the junction held 5 bases outside the gene matches. Germline values: CDR1 SGHRS, CDR2 YFSETQ. This CDR3 is 15 amino acids long. This CDR3 reads CASSAGQGYYNEQFF. The CDR3 DNA sequence: TGCGCCAGCAGCGCCGGACAGGGGTACTACAATGAGCAGTTCTTC.

CDR3 residues: CASSYIRGGNEQFF. The DNA for the CDR3 is TGTGCCAGCAGCTATATCAGGGGAGGGAATGAGCAGTTCTTC. The chain recombines TRBV7-2 with TRBJ2-1, with TRBD2 as a possible D gene (7 bases). Germline CDR1 and CDR2: SGHTA and FQGNSA. CDR3 length equals 14 residues. V was pared by 4 bases and J by 7 bases, with 14 bases between.

The chain joins TRBV2 to TRBJ1-5; 8 bases fit TRBD1. The germline gives CDR1 SNHLY, CDR2 FYNNEI. V lost 8 bases to trimming and J lost 2 bases; unmatched junction nucleotides: 14. This CDR3 contains 17 residues. This CDR3 reads CASGRGQGLFGNQPQHF. The CDR3 nucleotides read TGTGCCAGCGGCCGAGGACAGGGATTATTTGGCAATCAGCCCCAGCATTTT.

This rearrangement joins TRBV5-1 to TRBJ2-1; TRBD2 aligns across 11 bases. Trimming at V came to 0 bases and at J to 7 bases, leaving 3 bases not matched to a gene. The CDR3 consists of 15 residues. In germline, CDR1 is SGHRS, CDR2 YFSETQ. The CDR3 nucleotides read TGCGCCAGCAGCTTGGGGGCTAGCGGGAGGAATGAGCAGTTCTTC. Its protein product is CASSLGASGRNEQFF.

This chain uses TRBV11-2 with TRBJ2-2; D is possibly TRBD1 (6 bases). Germline CDR1 is SGHAT and CDR2 is FQNNGV. The CDR3 has 14 amino acids. V lost 1 base to trimming and J lost 7 bases, with 10 bases between them. CDR3 in amino acids: CASSLGQGSGELFF. CDR3 nucleotide sequence: TGTGCCAGCAGCTTAGGCCAGGGGAGCGGGGAGCTGTTTTTT.

Turning to this clone: Other DNA sequences in the sample encode the same CDR3. The rearrangement uses TRBV5-1 and TRBJ2-1, with TRBD2 matching over 8 bases. The CDR3 covers 15 residues. CDR1 is SGHRS, CDR2 YFSETQ, per germline. J lost 7 bases, V lost 0 bases, and 6 bases had no gene match. CDR3 amino acids: CASSLVREGDNEQFF. Here the CDR3 DNA reads TGCGCCAGCAGCTTGGTACGGGAGGGAGATAATGAGCAGTTCTTC.